Sequencing of this T cell receptor (beta chain) was carried out in a study of T cell changes during pregnancy in multiple sclerosis. Profiled with immunoSEQ multiplex PCR; TCRdb holds only in-frame clones, not every one. The profile shows about 75,000 clones, around 89% of them singletons. This specimen was peripheral blood, taken in the first trimester of pregnancy. The TCR was taken from a female donor in good health, enrolled as a control in a pregnancy study.

Here the CDR3 DNA reads TGTGCCAGCAGCCCCTCGGGGGGTATATTAAGGCCCCAGCATTTT. This encodes CASSPSGGILRPQHF. The J gene is TRBJ1-5, the V gene TRBV28; tentatively, D is TRBD1 (5 bases). The germline V gene has CDR1 MDHEN and CDR2 SYDVKM. This CDR3 has 15 residues. V was cut by 6 bases and J by 9 bases, with 21 bases left in between.